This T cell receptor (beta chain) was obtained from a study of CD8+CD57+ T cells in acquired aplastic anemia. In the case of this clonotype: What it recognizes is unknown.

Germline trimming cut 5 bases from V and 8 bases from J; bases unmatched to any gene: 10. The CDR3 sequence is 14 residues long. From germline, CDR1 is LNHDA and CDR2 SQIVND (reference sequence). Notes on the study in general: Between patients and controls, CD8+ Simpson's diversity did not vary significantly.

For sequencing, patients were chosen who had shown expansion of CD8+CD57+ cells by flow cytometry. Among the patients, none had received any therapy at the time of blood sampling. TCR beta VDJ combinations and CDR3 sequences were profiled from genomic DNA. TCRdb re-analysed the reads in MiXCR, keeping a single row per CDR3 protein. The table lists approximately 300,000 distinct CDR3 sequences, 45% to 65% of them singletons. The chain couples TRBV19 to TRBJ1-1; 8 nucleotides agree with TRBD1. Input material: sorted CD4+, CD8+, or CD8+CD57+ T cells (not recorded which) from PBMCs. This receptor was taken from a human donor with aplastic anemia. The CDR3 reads CASSPRTGTGEAFF. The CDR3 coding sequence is TGTGCCAGTAGTCCAAGGACAGGGACGGGCGAAGCTTTCTTT.